Detailed here is one TCR beta chain. Its antigen is as yet unknown. The PCR contained 60 Vbeta and 13 Jbeta primers. The method was immunoSEQ multiplex PCR; TCRdb's version includes in-frame clones alone and lacks a portion of them. The table lists roughly 190,000 clones, about four fifths of them singletons, with 1.7% in the top ten. These data are taken from a study of cytomegalovirus exposure and HLA in healthy donors. General study findings and limits: A later analysis found most CMV-associated TCR beta chains apparently HLA-restricted. CMV serostatus stood as the only immune exposure information on hand. In an earlier analysis, about 87% or about 30%: the productive usage of most TCR beta V segments. As a later analysis showed, a missense DCLRE1C variant was linked to trimming of TCR beta V- and J-genes.

This CDR3 region has 15 residues. Germline trimming cut 5 bases from V and 4 bases from J; bases unmatched to any gene: 6. Germline V gives CDR1 LNHDA, CDR2 SQIVND (reference sequence). The origin of this receptor is a woman aged 18-30 years in good health and CMV-seronegative. The chain links TRBV19 to TRBJ1-5; TRBD1 agrees at 9 bases. Sequenced: PBMCs. The CDR3 DNA sequence: TGTGCCAGTAGTGTCGGACAGGGGTGGAATCAGCCCCAGCATTTT. Protein sequence: CASSVGQGWNQPQHF.